The table lists the clone carrying this T cell receptor (beta chain) with a few counts. No antigen is known for it. The sample belongs to a study of Ad26.COV2.S vaccination and SARS-CoV-2 variants. Overall study: Into the muscle, Ad26.COV2.S was dosed once or twice, 56 days apart. General study results and limits: The authors reported substantial breadth in spike-specific CD8+ and CD4+ T cell responses after vaccination.

The treatment here: around 19 received Ad26.COV2.S at low or high dose, single or two shots; five or six received placebo; per-sample allocation not given. Sampling occurred on day 63 after the first vaccine or placebo injection. Clones were read by immunoSEQ multiplex PCR, and TCRdb kept only the in-frame ones, dropping some. The table has 350,000 to 600,000 clones, around 89% seen once. The J segment lost 2 bases and the V segment lost 7 bases, leaving 7 bases of the junction unmatched. There are 14 residues in the CDR3. Germline assignment: CDR1 MNHEY and CDR2 SMNVEV (reference sequence). The chain couples TRBV27 to TRBJ2-7, with 8 bases aligning to TRBD2. This material consisted of peripheral blood, taken in a trial of Ad26.COV2.S vaccine versus placebo. The source is a person between 18 and 59 years old who received the Ad26.COV2.S COVID-19 vaccine or a placebo. The CDR3 is CASTASGSTYEQYF. Written as DNA, the CDR3 is TGTGCCAGCACAGCAAGCGGGAGCACCTACGAGCAGTACTTC.